The entry that follows covers one TCR beta chain sequence. Its antigen is not identified. Profiled with immunoSEQ multiplex PCR; TCRdb holds only in-frame clones, not every one. This table has around 150,000 clones, roughly 86% appearing once. V was shortened by 4 bases and J by 0 bases, with 16 bases between the two germline ends. Looked up from germline, CDR1 is SGDLS and CDR2 is YYNGEE. The CDR3 consists of 16 residues. The entry originates in a study of cytomegalovirus exposure and HLA in healthy donors. Findings and limits, study-wide: Published work reported that the classifier diagnosed cytomegalovirus status with high specificity and sensitivity. Cytomegalovirus association was listed for about 170 TCR beta chains.

This sequence joins TRBV9 and TRBJ1-1; a weak D match, TRBD1 (6 bases). The TCR sequence derives from a young woman in good health and CMV-seropositive. The sequenced sample consisted of PBMCs. CDR3 nucleotide sequence: TGTGCCAGCAGCTTACACAGGGACCTTATGAACACTGAAGCTTTCTTT. Translated, it gives CASSLHRDLMNTEAFF.